The count of the clone carrying this T cell receptor beta chain is one. Sequencing sought depths of 1 in 200,000 to 1 in 1 million T cells. Generated by immunoSEQ multiplex PCR, the TCRdb table keeps only in-frame clones and is missing some. The table lists about 40,000 clones, just over 70% of them singletons. The data were obtained in a study of cytotoxic CD8 clonotypes in ibrutinib-treated CLL. This CDR3 region has 13 residues. Germline V gene data show CDR1 as LNHDA and CDR2 as SQIVND (reference sequence). The germline V and J ends were trimmed by 5 bases and 4 bases, with 11 bases remaining between them.

This sample comprised PBMCs, obtained at disease progression, from a patient treated with ibrutinib. The chain joins TRBV19 to TRBJ1-2; D may be TRBD1 (5 bases). This TCR was sampled from a human donor with chronic lymphocytic leukemia. The DNA of the CDR3 is TGTGCCAGTAGTCTTGACAGCTCCTATGGCTACACCTTC. Its protein product is CASSLDSSYGYTF.